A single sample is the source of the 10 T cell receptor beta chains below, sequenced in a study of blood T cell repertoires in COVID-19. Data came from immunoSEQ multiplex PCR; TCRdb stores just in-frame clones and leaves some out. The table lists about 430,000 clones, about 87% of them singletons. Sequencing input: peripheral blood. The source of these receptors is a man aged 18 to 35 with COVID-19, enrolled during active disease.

CDR3 residues: CSVREGDYGYTF. The CDR3 nucleotides read TGCAGCGTTCGAGAGGGGGACTATGGCTACACCTTC. J is TRBJ1-2 and V is TRBV29-1; the D gene is possibly TRBD1 (6 bases). The ends were cut back, 5 bases at V and 3 bases at J, with 10 bases in the middle. There are 12 residues in the CDR3. The germline CDR1 and CDR2 sequences are SQVTM and ANQGSEA.

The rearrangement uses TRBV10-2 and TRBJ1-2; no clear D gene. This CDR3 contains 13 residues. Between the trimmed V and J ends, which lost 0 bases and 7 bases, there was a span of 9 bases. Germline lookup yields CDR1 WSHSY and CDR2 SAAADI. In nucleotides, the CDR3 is TGCGCCAGCAGTGAGTCGGATGTAGCTGGCTACACCTTC. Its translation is CASSESDVAGYTF.

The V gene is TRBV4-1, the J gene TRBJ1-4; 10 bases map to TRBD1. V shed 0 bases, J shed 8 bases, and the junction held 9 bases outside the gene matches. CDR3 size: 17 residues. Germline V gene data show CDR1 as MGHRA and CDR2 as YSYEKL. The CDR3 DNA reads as TGCGCCAGCAGCCAAGAGGCGGGACAGGGGATTCGAGAAAAACTGTTTTTT. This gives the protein CASSQEAGQGIREKLFF.

Written as DNA, the CDR3 is TGTGCCAGCAGGGGACTAGCGGGAGTAGGGAATGAGCAGTTCTTC. It yields the protein CASRGLAGVGNEQFF. This chain links TRBV2 with TRBJ2-1; 14 nucleotides align to TRBD2. The V and J ends lost 6 bases and 7 bases, in that order; junction bases with no gene match: 5. The germline V gene has CDR1 SNHLY and CDR2 FYNNEI. The CDR3 is 15 residues long.

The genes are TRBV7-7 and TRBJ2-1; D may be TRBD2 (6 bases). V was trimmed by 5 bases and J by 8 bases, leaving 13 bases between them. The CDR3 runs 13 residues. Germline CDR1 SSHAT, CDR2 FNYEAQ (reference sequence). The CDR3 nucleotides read TGTGCCAGCAGCCACGGGACTTTGCATGAGCAGTTCTTC. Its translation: CASSHGTLHEQFF. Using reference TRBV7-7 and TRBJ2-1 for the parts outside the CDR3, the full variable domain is GAGVSQSPRYKVTKRGQDVTLRCDPISSHATLYWYQQALGQGPEFLTYFNYEAQPDKSGLPSDRFSAERPEGSISTLTIQRTEQRDSAMYRCASSHGTLHEQFFGPGTRLTVL.

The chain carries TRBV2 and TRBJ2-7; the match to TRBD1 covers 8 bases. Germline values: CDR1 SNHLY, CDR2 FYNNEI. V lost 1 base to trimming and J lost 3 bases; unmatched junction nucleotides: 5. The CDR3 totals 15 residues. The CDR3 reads CASSEEGQEFYEQYF. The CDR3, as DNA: TGTGCCAGCAGTGAAGAGGGACAGGAATTCTACGAGCAGTACTTC.

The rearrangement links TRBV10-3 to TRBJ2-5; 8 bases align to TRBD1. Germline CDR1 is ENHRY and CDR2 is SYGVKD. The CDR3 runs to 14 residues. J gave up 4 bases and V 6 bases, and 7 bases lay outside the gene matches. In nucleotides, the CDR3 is TGTGCCATCAGCCAGACAGGGGAGTCAGAGACCCAGTACTTC. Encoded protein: CAISQTGESETQYF.

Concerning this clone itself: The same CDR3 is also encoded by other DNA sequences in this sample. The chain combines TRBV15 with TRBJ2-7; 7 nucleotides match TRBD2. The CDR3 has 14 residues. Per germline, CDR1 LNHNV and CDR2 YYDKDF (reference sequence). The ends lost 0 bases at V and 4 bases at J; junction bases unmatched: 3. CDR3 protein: CATSRDGGLYEQYF. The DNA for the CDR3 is TGTGCCACCAGCAGAGACGGGGGACTATACGAGCAGTACTTC.

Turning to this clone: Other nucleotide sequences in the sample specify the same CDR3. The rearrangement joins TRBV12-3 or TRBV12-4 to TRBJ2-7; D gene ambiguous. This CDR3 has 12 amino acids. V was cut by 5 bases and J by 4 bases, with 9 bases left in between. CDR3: CASSPRLYEQYF. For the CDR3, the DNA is TGTGCCAGCAGTCCCCGTTTGTACGAGCAGTACTTC.

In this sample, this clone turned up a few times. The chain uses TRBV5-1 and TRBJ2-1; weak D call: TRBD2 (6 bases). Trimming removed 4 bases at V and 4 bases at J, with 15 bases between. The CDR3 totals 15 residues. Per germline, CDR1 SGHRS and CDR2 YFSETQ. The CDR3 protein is CASSARSGVYNEQFF. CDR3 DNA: TGCGCCAGCAGCGCGCGTAGCGGAGTATACAATGAGCAGTTCTTC.